The 30 T cell receptor beta chains reported below all come from one sample, sequenced in a study of blood T cells in healthy people across ages. Together with a sample-barcoded 5' primer, a J-beta primer mix was included in a second PCR lasting roughly 6 to 12 cycles. One entry per CDR3 protein results from TCRdb running MiXCR on the 5' RACE reads. Of about a million distinct CDR3 sequences in the sample, 30% to 40% are singletons; the top ten hold 10% to 15%. What was sequenced was blood. Receptors were obtained from a man aged 18-30 years in good health.

Only a few counts were recorded for this clonotype. The chain is built from TRBV11-2 and TRBJ2-3; 7 nucleotides match TRBD1. V lost 7 bases to trimming and J lost 2 bases; unmatched junction nucleotides: 6. Germline V gene data show CDR1 as SGHAT and CDR2 as FQNNGV. This CDR3 region has 14 residues. The CDR3: CASTPDRLTDTQYF. In nucleotides, the CDR3 is TGTGCCAGCACCCCGGACAGGCTCACAGATACGCAGTATTTT.

V gene TRBV20-1 combines with J gene TRBJ2-3; TRBD1 aligns across 11 bases. The CDR3 has 15 amino acids. Trimming at V came to 4 bases and at J to 1 base, leaving 4 bases not matched to a gene. CDR1 DFQATT and CDR2 SNEGSKA come from the germline V gene (reference sequence). For the CDR3, the DNA is TGCAGTGCTAACCCGGGACAGGGGGGCACAGATACGCAGTATTTT. Amino acid sequence: CSANPGQGGTDTQYF.

This clonotype came up a few times. The gene calls are TRBV12-3 or TRBV12-4 and TRBJ2-7; 8 bases agree with TRBD1. The junction had 9 bases not matched to a gene; V was cut back by 4 bases and J by 7 bases. The CDR3 is made up of 14 amino acids. The CDR3 loop reads CASSSSGTGDEQYF. The DNA of the CDR3 is TGTGCCAGCAGTTCCTCCGGGACAGGTGATGAGCAGTACTTC.

The V call is TRBV11-2, the J call TRBJ2-7, with 8 bases aligning to TRBD2. With 6 bases clipped from V and 5 bases from J, the junction kept 15 bases outside the gene matches. The CDR3 extends over 16 amino acids. Germline CDR1 and CDR2: SGHAT and FQNNGV. Written as DNA, the CDR3 is TGTGCCAGCAGTCTGAAGCCGGGACTAGGTACCGACGAGCAGTACTTC. This codes for CASSLKPGLGTDEQYF.

This clonotype was seen a handful of times. This sequence joins TRBV6-5 and TRBJ1-1; D is perhaps TRBD1 (6 bases). Germline CDR1 MNHEY, CDR2 SVGAGI. The CDR3 length is 14 residues. V lost 5 bases, J lost 5 bases, and 15 bases lay in between. The CDR3 sequence is CASSRGARGTEAFF. CDR3 DNA: TGTGCCAGCAGTCGGGGGGCCCGGGGGACTGAAGCTTTCTTT.

The rearrangement links TRBV7-2 to TRBJ2-1, with TRBD1 matching 8 bases. V was clipped by 4 bases and J by 0 bases; unmatched bases: 14. Germline V gene sequence: CDR1 SGHTA, CDR2 FQGNSA. The CDR3 is made up of 19 amino acids. The CDR3 coding sequence is TGTGCCAGCAGCTCGGACAGGGCATACCGCACCAACTCCTACAATGAGCAGTTCTTC. It yields the protein CASSSDRAYRTNSYNEQFF. Drawing the rest from reference TRBV7-2 and TRBJ2-1, the complete variable domain is GAGVSQSPSNKVTEKGKDVELRCDPISGHTALYWYRQSLGQGLEFLIYFQGNSAPDKSGLPSDRFSAERTGGSVSTLTIQRTQQEDSAVYLCASSSDRAYRTNSYNEQFFGPGTRLTVL.

The rearrangement uses TRBV7-9 and TRBJ1-6; D is ambiguous. V gave up 0 bases and J gave up 12 bases, with 6 bases separating them. CDR3 length: 12 residues. Germline V gene lookup returns CDR1 SEHNR and CDR2 FQNEAQ (reference sequence). CDR3 protein: CASSLAGGPLHF. As DNA, the CDR3 is TGTGCCAGCAGCTTAGCGGGTGGACCCCTCCACTTT.

The chain recombines TRBV20-1 with TRBJ2-4, with 13 bases identical to TRBD2. The J call is uncertain, as TRBJ2-7 better fits the DNA end. Germline V gene sequence: CDR1 DFQATT, CDR2 SNEGSKA (reference sequence). This CDR3 spans 14 amino acids. The CDR3 DNA reads TGCAGTGCTAGGACTAGCGGGGGGCACTACGAGCAGTACTTC. This sequence encodes CSARTSGGHYEQYF.

This chain links TRBV2 with TRBJ2-6; no definite D call. Per germline, CDR1 SNHLY and CDR2 FYNNEI. The CDR3 totals 14 residues. The ends were cut back, 7 bases at V and 4 bases at J, with 11 bases in the middle. CDR3 bases: TGTGCCAGCATGGATCCCGGGGGGGCCAACGTCCTGACTTTC. As protein: CASMDPGGANVLTF.

The table lists this clonotype with a few counts. This rearrangement joins TRBV7-2 to TRBJ1-3, with no clear D. Between the trimmed V and J ends, which lost 2 bases and 4 bases, there was a span of 12 bases. Per germline, CDR1 SGHTA and CDR2 FQGNSA. CDR3 size: 15 residues. The chain's CDR3 is CASSLSAPEGNTIYF. The CDR3 bases are TGTGCCAGCAGCTTAAGTGCTCCAGAAGGAAACACCATATATTTT.

The chain joins TRBV7-2 to TRBJ2-2; D might be TRBD1 or TRBD2, each matching 5 bases. The CDR3 totals 14 residues. In germline, CDR1 is SGHTA, CDR2 FQGNSA. Trimming cost V 2 bases and J 5 bases, with 9 bases left between them. In DNA form, the CDR3 reads TGTGCCAGCAGCTTACAGGGAGCGACCGGGGAGCTGTTTTTT. Its translation is CASSLQGATGELFF.

V is TRBV3-1 and J is TRBJ2-2; possible D gene TRBD2, 6 bases. The germline V and J ends were trimmed by 1 base and 6 bases, with 6 bases remaining between them. Germline CDR1 LGHDT, CDR2 YNNKEL (reference sequence). CDR3 length: 13 amino acids. CDR3 nucleotides: TGTGCCAGCAGCCAAGGGGAGGCCGGGGAGCTGTTTTTT. Its protein is CASSQGEAGELFF.

The chain is built from TRBV9 and TRBJ2-1; tentative D call: TRBD2 (7 bases). The germline CDR1 and CDR2 sequences are SGDLS and YYNGEE. Trimming cost V 3 bases and J 2 bases, with 12 bases left between them. The CDR3 runs to 15 residues. CDR3 protein: CASSARGATYNEQFF. CDR3 DNA: TGTGCCAGCAGCGCCCGGGGGGCTACCTACAATGAGCAGTTCTTC.

The V and J genes are TRBV21-1 and TRBJ2-3; no check of the table's D call, TRBD1, against the DNA was made. TRBV21-1 is a pseudogene. CDR3 length: 15 amino acids. CDR3 residues: CASSKVDRCTDTQYF. As DNA, the CDR3 is TGTGCCAGCAGCAAAGTCGACAGGTGCACAGATACGCAGTATTTT.

The chain couples TRBV7-8 to TRBJ1-5; D not resolved. CDR1 and CDR2 from the germline V gene are SGHVS and FQNEAQ. V lost 1 base and J 0 bases, leaving 10 bases between the germline ends. This CDR3 has 16 amino acids. CDR3 sequence reads: CASSLEGDYSNQPQHF. CDR3 DNA sequence: TGTGCCAGCAGCTTAGAGGGTGACTATAGCAATCAGCCCCAGCATTTT.

This clonotype came up a few times. The chain has TRBV7-2 and TRBJ2-3; a possible D gene is TRBD2 (6 bases). The CDR3 consists of 15 residues. V dropped 4 bases and J dropped 9 bases, with 20 bases sitting between them. Per the germline V gene, CDR1 is SGHTA and CDR2 is FQGNSA. CDR3 coding DNA: TGTGCCAGCAGCTCTAATCTAGGGTCGGGGGTAACGCAGTATTTT. This sequence encodes CASSSNLGSGVTQYF.

The sample holds a few counts of this clonotype. The genes are TRBV10-3 and TRBJ1-4, with D uncertain. V lost 4 bases, J lost 8 bases, and 8 bases lay in between. Germline assignment: CDR1 ENHRY and CDR2 SYGVKD. The CDR3 has 12 residues. CDR3 coding DNA: TGTGCCATCAGTGCACAGTCGGAAAAACTGTTTTTT. Its translation is CAISAQSEKLFF.

The genes are TRBV3-1 and TRBJ1-5, with D perhaps matching TRBD1 (6 bases). This CDR3 has 16 amino acids. Trimming removed 1 base at V and 3 bases at J, with 13 bases between. In germline, CDR1 is LGHDT, CDR2 YNNKEL (reference sequence). The CDR3 coding sequence is TGTGCCAGCAGCCAAGGTGGGACAAGCCCCAATCAGCCCCAGCATTTT. It is translated as CASSQGGTSPNQPQHF.

V and J are TRBV20-1 and TRBJ2-7, with TRBD2 as a possible D gene (5 bases). The J call is in doubt because the DNA end fits TRBJ2-1 better. Germline CDR1 reads DFQATT; CDR2 reads SNEGSKA (reference sequence). The CDR3 is made up of 12 amino acids. CDR3 bases: TGCAGTGCTAGAGGAGGGTCCTACGAGCAGTTCTTC. Protein: CSARGGSYEQFF.

This chain links TRBV2 with TRBJ1-1; D is undetermined. The CDR3 totals 11 residues. Trimming shortened V by 7 bases and J by 8 bases, and 11 bases separated the two germline ends. Germline V lookup: CDR1 SNHLY, CDR2 FYNNEI. The CDR3 spells CASKDQAEAFF. The CDR3 DNA reads as TGTGCCAGCAAAGATCAGGCGGAAGCTTTCTTT.

The rearrangement links TRBV11-2 to TRBJ2-7, with 10 positions matching TRBD2. This CDR3 comprises 15 residues. Per germline, CDR1 SGHAT and CDR2 FQNNGV. Losses at the gene ends were 1 base for V and 0 bases for J; bases not matched to a gene: 0. The CDR3 nucleotides read TGTGCCAGCAGCTTAGCTAGCGGGAGCTCCTACGAGCAGTACTTC. Protein: CASSLASGSSYEQYF. Full variable domain (missing parts from reference TRBV11-2 and TRBJ2-7): EAGVAQSPRYKIIEKRQSVAFWCNPISGHATLYWYQQILGQGPKLLIQFQNNGVVDDSQLPKDRFSAERLKGVDSTLKIQPAKLEDSAVYLCASSLASGSSYEQYFGPGTRLTVT.

This chain connects TRBV28 to TRBJ1-2, with 9 bases lining up with TRBD1. Germline V gives CDR1 MDHEN, CDR2 SYDVKM. V shed 4 bases and J 3 bases; nucleotides not matched to a gene: 9. The CDR3 has 16 residues. The CDR3 coding sequence is TGTGCCAGCAGTTCTTTCAGGACAGGGGAAGACTATGGCTACACCTTC. Translated: CASSSFRTGEDYGYTF.

This clonotype was seen more than once but under ten times. The chain combines TRBV7-9 with TRBJ2-1, with TRBD1 matching 10 bases. J gave up 5 bases and V 4 bases, and 5 bases lay outside the gene matches. The germline V gene encodes CDR1 SEHNR and CDR2 FQNEAQ (reference sequence). The CDR3 is 15 amino acids. The CDR3 reads CASSSTGGADNEQFF. The CDR3 coding sequence is TGTGCCAGCAGCTCGACAGGGGGCGCAGACAATGAGCAGTTCTTC.

The chain recombines TRBV2 with TRBJ2-3; D gene ambiguous. This CDR3 is 14 amino acids long. V dropped 4 bases and J dropped 0 bases, with 8 bases sitting between them. Per germline, CDR1 SNHLY and CDR2 FYNNEI. The CDR3 loop reads CASSALESTDTQYF. The CDR3, as DNA: TGTGCCAGCAGTGCCCTGGAGAGCACAGATACGCAGTATTTT.

This sequence joins TRBV12-3 or TRBV12-4 and TRBJ2-7; no definite D call. The J call is in doubt because the DNA end fits TRBJ2-5 better. CDR3 length: 13 residues. In DNA form, the CDR3 reads TGTGCCAGCATCTCCAGGCACAAAGAGACCCAGTACTTC. Translation: CASISRHKETQYF.

This chain uses TRBV21-1 with TRBJ1-2. TRBV21-1 counts as a pseudogene. This CDR3 spans 12 amino acids. This CDR3 reads CASSTQSSGYTF. Written as DNA, the CDR3 is TGTGCCAGCAGCACCCAGTCATCTGGTTACACCTTC.

This clonotype turned up a few times. The chain employs TRBV4-1 and TRBJ2-2; D call uncertain. Trimming left V 3 bases short and J 3 bases short, with 8 bases between. There are 14 residues in the CDR3. The germline V gene has CDR1 MGHRA and CDR2 YSYEKL. CDR3 residues: CASSQYIYTGELFF. The CDR3 region has the DNA TGCGCCAGCAGCCAGTACATATACACCGGGGAGCTGTTTTTT.

V and J are TRBV10-3 and TRBJ2-3; D gene unclear. Deletions cut 6 bases from V and 2 bases from J, with 18 bases between. The CDR3 is 16 residues long. In germline, CDR1 is ENHRY, CDR2 SYGVKD. For the CDR3, the DNA is TGTGCCATCAGCCTACCGACAACCACCAACACAGATACGCAGTATTTT. Its translation is CAISLPTTTNTDTQYF.

The chain combines TRBV6-1 with TRBJ1-1; D is possibly TRBD1 (5 bases). The CDR3 contains 17 residues. The V end was cut by 2 bases, the J end by 1 base, with 17 bases between. Germline loops: CDR1 MNHNS, CDR2 SASEGT. The CDR3 reads CASSELRGKLKNTEAFF. The CDR3 DNA reads TGTGCCAGCAGTGAACTTAGGGGTAAACTAAAGAACACTGAAGCTTTCTTT.

V gene TRBV11-2 combines with J gene TRBJ2-5, with D unclear. Germline V gene sequence: CDR1 SGHAT, CDR2 FQNNGV. Between the trimmed V and J ends, which lost 5 bases and 11 bases, there was a span of 15 bases. This CDR3 is built from 12 residues. The DNA for the CDR3 is TGTGCCAGCAGCCCACTTGACAATGAGCAGTACTTC. It is translated as CASSPLDNEQYF.